This section outlines one T cell receptor beta chain sequence together with its context. Its antigen is as yet unknown. Trimming cost V 0 bases and J 2 bases, with 8 bases left between them. The CDR3 extends over 14 amino acids. Germline V gene sequence: CDR1 SGHTS, CDR2 YDEGEE. Method: immunoSEQ multiplex PCR; TCRdb's copy keeps in-frame clones and lacks some. The table shows around 96,000 clones, with approximately 90% occurring only once. The data are from a study of graft-versus-host responses after intestinal transplantation. Study-wide context: Recipients were given multivisceral, liver-intestinal, or isolated intestinal transplants. The whole recipient group had anti-thymocyte globulin induction followed by tacrolimus and steroids for around three years. Study-level points and caveats: Allograft graft-versus-host to host-versus-graft clonal ratios ran high in patients with graft-donor T cell macrochimerism.

Sequencing used unstimulated CD4+ T cells sorted from spleen or lymph node cells, obtained before intestinal transplant. The chain carries TRBV5-8 and TRBJ2-5; weak D call: TRBD1 (5 bases). This TCR came from a human donor who received an intestinal transplant. CDR3 DNA: TGTGCCAGCAGCTTGGGACAGCCACAAGAGACCCAGTACTTC. It is translated as CASSLGQPQETQYF.